A selection of T cell receptor beta chains follows, all from one sample in a study of OX40 agonist ivuxolimab in advanced cancers. The table came from immunoSEQ multiplex PCR; TCRdb's copy has only in-frame clones and leaves some out. The table records 36,000 or so clones, 88% of them present only once. The sequencing used CD4+ or CD8+ T cells sorted from blood, collected in a trial of the OX40 agonist ivuxolimab. These receptors all stem from an adult with an advanced solid tumor such as melanoma, head and neck, liver or kidney cancer. CDR3s leave out the opening cysteine and the closing phenylalanine or tryptophan. The order of the fields is J gene, clone size, V gene, CDR3 protein. A clone size is listed for some rows: how often the clone was seen (once, few, many), or a class if it is expanded.

TRBJ2-3 . TRBV4-1 ASSHMMLAGSVYTQY
TRBJ1-2 . TRBV5-4 ASSFLIWTGNNEGYT
TRBJ2-3 . TRBV9 ASSVGTDTQY
TRBJ2-1 . TRBV5-1 ASSTGQGAAYNEQF
TRBJ2-3 . TRBV7-3 ASSLRVVTDTQY
TRBJ2-5 . TRBV28 ASRGSPNQETQY
TRBJ2-4 . TRBV5-5 ASSSSRNPLAKNIQY
TRBJ2-7 . TRBV18 ASSPPPPEGAKQY
TRBJ2-1 . TRBV11-2 ASSVSRGMASGLNEQF
TRBJ2-3 . TRBV7-9 ASSHTSGRTTDTQY
TRBJ2-3 few TRBV7-9 ASRPGLAGGPSTDTQY
TRBJ1-3 . TRBV7-6 ASSLTQGSSGNTIY
TRBJ2-2 . TRBV30 AWSEVRGELF
TRBJ1-6 . TRBV5-1 ASSLAGRSPLH
TRBJ1-2 once TRBV9 ASSPNVPGQGGKSYT
TRBJ2-1 . TRBV9 ASSVGSDREQF
TRBJ2-1 . TRBV15 ATSRDIGVGVYNEQF
TRBJ1-6 once TRBV18 ASSPRGHRGTGSPSPLH
TRBJ1-3 . TRBV7-2 ASSLMRQGSGNTIY
TRBJ2-7 once TRBV5-1 ASSLGIYSYEQY
TRBJ2-3 . TRBV4-1 ASSLPQAAGGWDTQY
TRBJ1-4 . TRBV7-9 ASSVSGGASEKLF
TRBJ2-5 once TRBV7-9 ASSSSGGASETQY
TRBJ2-1 . TRBV4-1 ASSQEVAIEQF
TRBJ2-5 . TRBV7-9 ASSPPGLAEETQY
TRBJ1-1 once TRBV6-5 ASRTPGGAREAF
TRBJ1-5 . TRBV9 ASSSGTAQPQH
TRBJ2-7 . TRBV19 ASSLARTSGITYEQY
TRBJ2-5 . TRBV18 ASSPGLAEETQY
TRBJ2-5 few TRBV4-2 ASSHLPSGGEYQETQY
TRBJ1-1 . TRBV7-8 ASSLEGAALKNTEAF
TRBJ1-4 . TRBV27 ASSWRRGDEKLF
TRBJ1-1 . TRBV18 ASSPRTGGTEAF